A selection of T cell receptor beta chains follows, all from one sample in a study of Tregs in tolerant kidney transplant recipients. Assay used: immunoSEQ multiplex PCR; TCRdb lists only in-frame clones, some missing. The data hold tens of thousands of clones, with roughly nine tenths observed a single time. Here the sequenced sample was CD4+ T cells from blood, taken before the transplant. These receptors were taken from a human donor who received a combined kidney and bone marrow transplant. The CDR3 runs from the conserved cysteine through the conserved F or W.

V gene,CDR3 protein
TRBV18,CASSPTGQGRAHEQYF
TRBV5-1,CASSLGSTSYNEQFF
TRBV6-5,CASSYSGEGEKLFF
TRBV18,CASSPGLTSNQPQHF
TRBV6-1,CASSERSSNQPQHF
TRBV2,CASSEGVRGGEKLFF
TRBV11-2,CASSRVGYEQYF
TRBV29-1,CSVEGDRGVKTQYF
TRBV18,CASSPGGTSTDTQYF
TRBV18,CASLSDRSNYGYTF
TRBV10-3,CAISEQSPTGELFF
TRBV4-1,CASSQETSGGSGANVLTF
TRBV5-6,CASSLMGKSSYNEQFF
TRBV10-3,CAITVMGGSLIF
TRBV6-1,CASSDTGTSGRAYFF
TRBV2,CASRADQSETQYF
TRBV2,CASTSRALRAETQYF
TRBV6-5,CASSYSNGNPDTQYF
TRBV10-3,CAISEGDRGTDTQYF
TRBV7-9,CASSPRQESYGYTF
TRBV7-2,CASSLSGQGNEQYF
TRBV4-3,CASSQDKNTGELFF
TRBV14,CASFRQGVREKLFF
TRBV4-3,CASSQEVGAGSSGNTIYF
TRBV21-1,CASSKGDSGGQETQYF
TRBV6-1,CASSETTDRNEQFF
TRBV15,CATSSKLRGPSGGTEAFF
TRBV18,CASSPERQSSYEQYF
TRBV5-4,CASSLALSGTDTQYF
TRBV6-5,CASSNSGRAGDTQYF
TRBV19,CASSGRLWRTDTQYF
TRBV7-7,CASSLGREGTGELFF
TRBV5-1,CASSLGQGVNEQYF
TRBV28,CASSTGQGYGYTF
TRBV27,CASSLYIGGLANEQFF
TRBV10-1,CASRLGLGTDTQYF
TRBV28,CASSLWTSGRSEQFF
TRBV2,CASSEAPTGVTGELFF
TRBV28,CASSFRGGSAFDAQYF
TRBV27,CASSVDRLYQPQHF
TRBV5-4,CASSLAGTSGIEQFF
TRBV7-2,CASSLAAGVYTEAFF
TRBV27,CASSLASSGSSYNEQFF
TRBV10-3,CAISESRDRETQYF
TRBV6-5,CASSYYVGTNYGYTF
TRBV6-1,CASSEAAGGGTEAFF
TRBV7-2,CASSTQVDTEAFF
TRBV2,CASSEALFEQYF
TRBV27,CASSIGTGRNQPQHF
TRBV5-5,CASSSRGTGVPYEQYF
TRBV2,CASSSQGNSNQPQHF
TRBV25-1,CASSDPWTSNYGYTF
TRBV15,CATSRDRGTPEQYF
TRBV27,CASSRSPNSNQPQHF
TRBV2,CASNPGQGADQPQHF
TRBV2,CARRTSSYEQYF
TRBV21-1,CASSGLQGPFSYEQYF